This T cell receptor beta chain was identified during a study of T-cell memory formation after mild COVID-19. Findings and limits, study-wide: The main location of contracting CD4+ clones was CM and EM, and that of contracting CD8+ clones was EMRA.

This clonotype was counted a few times. The antigen remains undetermined. One entry per CDR3 protein results from TCRdb running MiXCR on the 5' RACE reads. Here the sample spans 350,000 to 550,000 distinct CDR3 sequences, roughly 18% being singletons. The CDR3 spans 16 residues. Per the germline V gene, CDR1 is LNHNV and CDR2 is YYDKDF (reference sequence). Trimming removed 0 bases from V and 1 base from J, with 12 bases in between. The clonotype originates from a man between 18 and 35 years old who had mild COVID-19 (a few samples of this study predate the infection). Cell type and time point are not known. The rearrangement uses TRBV15 and TRBJ1-1, with D possibly matching TRBD1 (6 bases). The specimen sequenced was PBMCs or a T cell subset sorted from them (not recorded which). The CDR3 DNA reads TGTGCCACCAGCAGAGATAATAGGGGGTCGAACACTGAAGCTTTCTTT. It is translated as CATSRDNRGSNTEAFF.